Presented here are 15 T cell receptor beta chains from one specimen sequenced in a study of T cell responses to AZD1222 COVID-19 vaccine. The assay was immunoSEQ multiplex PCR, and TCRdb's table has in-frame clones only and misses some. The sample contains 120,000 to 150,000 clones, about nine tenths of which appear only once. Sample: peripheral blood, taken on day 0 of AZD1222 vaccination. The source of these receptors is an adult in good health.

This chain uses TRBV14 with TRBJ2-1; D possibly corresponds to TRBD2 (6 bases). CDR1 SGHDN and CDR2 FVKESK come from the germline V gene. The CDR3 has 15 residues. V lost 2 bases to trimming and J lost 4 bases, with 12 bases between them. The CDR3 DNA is TGTGCCAGCAGCCAATATGCCGGGACTTACAATGAGCAGTTCTTC. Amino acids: CASSQYAGTYNEQFF.

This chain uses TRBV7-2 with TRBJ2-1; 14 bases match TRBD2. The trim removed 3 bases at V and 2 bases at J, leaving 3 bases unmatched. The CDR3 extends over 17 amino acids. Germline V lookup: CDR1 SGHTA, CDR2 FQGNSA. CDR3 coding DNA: TGTGCCAGCAGCTTGCGACTAGCGGGAGGGCCCTACAATGAGCAGTTCTTC. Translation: CASSLRLAGGPYNEQFF.

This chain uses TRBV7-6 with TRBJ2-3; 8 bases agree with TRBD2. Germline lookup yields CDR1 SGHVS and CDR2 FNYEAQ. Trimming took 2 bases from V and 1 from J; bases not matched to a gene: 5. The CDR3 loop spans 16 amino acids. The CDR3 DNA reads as TGTGCCAGCAGCTTATTAGCACTAGCGGGCACAGATACGCAGTATTTT. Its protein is CASSLLALAGTDTQYF.

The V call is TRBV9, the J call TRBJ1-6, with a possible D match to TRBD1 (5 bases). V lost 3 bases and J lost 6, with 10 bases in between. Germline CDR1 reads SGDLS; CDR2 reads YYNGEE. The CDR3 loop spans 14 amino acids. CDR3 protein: CASSARQSNSPLHF. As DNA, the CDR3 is TGTGCCAGCAGCGCGCGACAGAGTAATTCACCCCTCCACTTT.

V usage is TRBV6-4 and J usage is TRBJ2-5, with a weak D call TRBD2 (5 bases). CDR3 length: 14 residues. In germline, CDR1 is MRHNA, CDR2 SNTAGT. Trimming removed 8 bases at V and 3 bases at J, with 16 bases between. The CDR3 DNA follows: TGTGCCAGCGGGGAGACCTGGGGAAAAGAGACCCAGTACTTC. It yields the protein CASGETWGKETQYF.

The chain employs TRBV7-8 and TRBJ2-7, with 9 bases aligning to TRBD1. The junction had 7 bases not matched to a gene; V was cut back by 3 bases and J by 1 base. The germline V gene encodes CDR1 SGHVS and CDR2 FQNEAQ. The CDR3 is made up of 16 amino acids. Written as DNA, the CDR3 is TGTGCCAGCAGCTTGACCCCGACAGGGGGATCCTACGAGCAGTACTTC. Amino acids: CASSLTPTGGSYEQYF.

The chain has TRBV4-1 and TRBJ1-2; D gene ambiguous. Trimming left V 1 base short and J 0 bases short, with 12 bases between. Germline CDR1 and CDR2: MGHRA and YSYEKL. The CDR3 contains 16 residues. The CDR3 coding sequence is TGCGCCAGCAGCCAAGGCAGTGGCTCTTCTAACTATGGCTACACCTTC. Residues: CASSQGSGSSNYGYTF.

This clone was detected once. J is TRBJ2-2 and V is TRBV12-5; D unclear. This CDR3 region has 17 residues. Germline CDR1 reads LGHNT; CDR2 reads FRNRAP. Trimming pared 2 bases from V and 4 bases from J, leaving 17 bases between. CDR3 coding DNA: TGTGCTAGTGGTTTGTGGCAAAGTAGTCACAGCACCGGGGAGCTGTTTTTT. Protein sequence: CASGLWQSSHSTGELFF. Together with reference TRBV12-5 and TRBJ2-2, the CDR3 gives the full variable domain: DARVTQTPRHKVTEMGQEVTMRCQPILGHNTVFWYRQTMMQGLELLAYFRNRAPLDDSGMPKDRFSAEMPDATLATLKIQPSEPRDSAVYFCASGLWQSSHSTGELFFGEGSRLTVL.

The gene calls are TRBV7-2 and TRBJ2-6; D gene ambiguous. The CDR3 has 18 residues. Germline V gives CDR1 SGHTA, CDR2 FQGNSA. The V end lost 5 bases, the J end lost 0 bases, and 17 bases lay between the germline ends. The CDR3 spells CASSRGNPLSSGANVLTF. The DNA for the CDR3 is TGTGCCAGCAGCCGCGGCAACCCATTGAGCTCTGGGGCCAACGTCCTGACTTTC.

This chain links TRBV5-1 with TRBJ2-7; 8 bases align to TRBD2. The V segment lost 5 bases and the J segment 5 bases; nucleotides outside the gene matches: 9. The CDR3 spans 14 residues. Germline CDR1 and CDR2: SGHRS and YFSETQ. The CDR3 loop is CASSGAGDRHEQYF. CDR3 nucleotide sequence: TGCGCCAGCAGTGGAGCGGGAGATAGGCACGAGCAGTACTTC.

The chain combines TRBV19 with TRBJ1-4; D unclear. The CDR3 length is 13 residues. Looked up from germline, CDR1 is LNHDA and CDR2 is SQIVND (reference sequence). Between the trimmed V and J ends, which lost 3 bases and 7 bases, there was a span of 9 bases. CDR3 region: CASSIRQAEKLFF. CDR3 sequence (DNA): TGTGCCAGTAGTATTCGGCAGGCTGAAAAACTGTTTTTT.

In DNA form, the CDR3 reads TGTGCCAGTAGTATAGTAACAGGGAGGGCCTACGAGCAGTACTTC. This sequence encodes CASSIVTGRAYEQYF. The V call is TRBV19, the J call TRBJ2-7; weak D call: TRBD2 (7 bases). The CDR3 covers 15 residues. CDR1 is LNHDA and CDR2 is SQIVND in the germline V gene (reference sequence). V shed 1 base and J shed 2 bases, with 12 bases lying between them.

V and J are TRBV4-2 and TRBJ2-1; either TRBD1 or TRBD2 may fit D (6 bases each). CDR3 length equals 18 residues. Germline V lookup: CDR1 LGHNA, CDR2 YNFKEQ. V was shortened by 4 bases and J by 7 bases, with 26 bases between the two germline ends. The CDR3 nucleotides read TGTGCCAGCAGCCTCGGTTCACAGTGGAGGGGTAGGGGGAATGAGCAGTTCTTC. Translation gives CASSLGSQWRGRGNEQFF.

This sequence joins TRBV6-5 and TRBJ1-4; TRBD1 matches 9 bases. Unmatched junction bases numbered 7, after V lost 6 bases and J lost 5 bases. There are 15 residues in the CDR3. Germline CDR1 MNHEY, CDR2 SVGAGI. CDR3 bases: TGTGCCAGCAGCCGTAACAGGGGGCTCAATGAAAAACTGTTTTTT. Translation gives CASSRNRGLNEKLFF.

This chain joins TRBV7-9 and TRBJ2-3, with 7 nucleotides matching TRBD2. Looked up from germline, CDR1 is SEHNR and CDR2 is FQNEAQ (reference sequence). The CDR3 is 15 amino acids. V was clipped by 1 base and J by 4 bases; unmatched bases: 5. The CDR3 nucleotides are TGTGCCAGCAGCTTAGTGTCCGCGGGGGCAGATACGCAGTATTTT. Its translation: CASSLVSAGADTQYF.